One T cell receptor beta chain is described in this entry. The target antigen is unknown. The sample belongs to a study of cytomegalovirus exposure and HLA in healthy donors. Study-wide results and caveats: In a later analysis, a genetic analysis reported fewer productive-TCR N-insertions in an Asian-associated ancestry cluster than the cohort average. It was only CMV serostatus that was available as immune exposure information.

The PCR made use of 60 Vbeta and 13 Jbeta primers. TCRdb's table, derived via immunoSEQ multiplex PCR, lists solely in-frame clones and lacks some. This table holds around 160,000 clones, roughly 79% found once. The CDR3 extends over 15 amino acids. Germline V lookup: CDR1 SGHRS, CDR2 YFSETQ. Trimming took off 0 bases at V and 3 bases at J, with 13 bases between the two ends. Those who donated were healthy bone marrow donors. The receptor comes from a woman aged 40-49 years in good health and CMV-seronegative. Source material: PBMCs. V is TRBV5-1 and J is TRBJ2-7; the D is unclear. The CDR3, as DNA: TGCGCCAGCAGCTTGGCGAGCGCCCATATCTACGAGCAGTACTTC. The encoded protein is CASSLASAHIYEQYF.